This TCR beta chain was observed in a study of T-cell reconstitution after alpha-beta-depleted transplantation in children. Molecular barcoding with unique molecular identifiers was used for the TCRbeta library. TCRdb independently ran MiXCR on the PCR reads; one entry per CDR3 protein. Counted here are about 60,000 distinct CDR3 sequences, about 40% occurring once; the ten biggest clones make up 95% to 98%. CDR3 size: 18 residues. Germline V gene data show CDR1 as SGHAT and CDR2 as FQNNGV. V lost 4 bases to trimming and J lost 2 bases; unmatched junction nucleotides: 10. The sample was PBMCs, mostly from graft donor cells, taken 360 days after TCRalphabeta/CD19-depleted stem cell transplant. The TCR comes from a male patient aged 10 to 17 who had a stem cell transplant for acute lymphoblastic leukemia, so the T cells may come from the graft donor. The chain recombines TRBV11-2 with TRBJ2-1; 11 bases are shared with TRBD2. CDR3 amino acids: CASSSKTGGLAAYNEQFF. CDR3 nucleotide sequence: TGTGCCAGCAGCTCGAAGACCGGGGGACTAGCGGCCTACAATGAGCAGTTCTTC.